This TCR beta chain was retrieved from a study of regulatory T cells in long-lasting Graves disease (dated by TCRdb to about 2021). About the full investigation: Antithyroid drugs had been taken for less than 3 months by newly diagnosed Graves' disease patients. This study used TCR sequencing and RNA sequencing of peripheral blood to compare persistent Graves' disease patients against newly diagnosed Graves' disease patients. A total of 33 samples underwent TCR sequencing, from about 13 patients with persistent Graves' disease and 20 or so patients with newly diagnosed Graves' disease. The study was conducted in China and was registered as a clinical trial. What the authors observed across the whole study: As a limitation, the authors acknowledged that the small sample size may reduce accuracy. Lower TCR Shannon entropy and fewer highly expanded clones were observed in persistent Graves' disease patients than in newly diagnosed patients, which suggested clonal expansion. TRBV28, TRBJ1-2 and TRBJ2-5 were preferentially used in persistent disease, while TRBV20-1 and TRBJ2-1 were favored in newly diagnosed disease. Persistent patients shared more public clonotypes among themselves (around 2,700) than newly diagnosed patients did (approximately 870). Sequencing and analysis were restricted to the TCR beta chain. Peripheral blood alone was examined, since thyroid tissue, which constituted the primary lesion, could not be accessed.

Library preparation was by multiplex PCR. Instrument used: Illumina HiSeq 4000. TCR beta libraries were built with iRepertoire HTBI primers and Arm-PCR amplification of CDR3 regions. Gel purification was performed on PCR products prior to sequencing. The published analysis was carried out like this. Gene usage analysis of CDR3 amino acid clonotypes relied on the 55 to 80 TRBV and 13 to 15 TRBJ segments identified across samples. COPE and FqMerger were used to merge filtered high-quality paired reads into contigs. BLAST was used to align contigs to IMGT TRBV, TRBD and TRBJ reference genes, and CDR3 was defined according to IMGT. Clonotypes above 0.1% frequency were classified as highly expanded clones. Shannon entropy served as the measure of repertoire diversity, while the Gini coefficient captured V-J evenness. Clonotypes shared by more than one individual were considered public. TCRdb itself trimmed the public reads at Q25 with fastp, ran MiXCR and retained productive beta chains. Records with the same CDR3 protein are collapsed into one entry carrying the most frequent genes and DNA. The authors' filters were not applied to this entry. The sample records about 240,000 distinct CDR3 sequences, roughly 21% of which are singletons. Approximately 15% of the sample goes to the ten largest clones.

In its sample, this clonotype was seen many times. The specificity of this receptor is unknown. Base quality data are lacking; no much larger clone is found one base away. Taken from the germline V gene, the CDR1 and CDR2 loops are MGHRA and YSYEKL. From cysteine to phenylalanine, the CDR3 is 14 amino acids long. The retained sequence is limited to the CDR3, 42 bases, with the frame set at the first base. Unmatched junction bases come to 7, with V trimmed by 2 bases and J by 8 bases. Read against the paper, the sample's time point label means: newly diagnosed GD, antithyroid drugs for less than 3 months. For both TCR sequencing and RNA sequencing, RNA was extracted from PBMCs in TRIzol. The diagnosis of Graves' disease followed American Thyroid Association guidelines. Patients were recruited from an endocrinology department in Xi'an, China. Each patient gave approximately 10 milliliters of peripheral blood, collected in an EDTA anticoagulant tube. Ficoll Paque Plus density gradient separation was used to isolate PBMCs, and no further T cell sorting was done. An Agilent 2100 Bioanalyzer and agarose gel were used to check RNA quality, while a NanoDrop 2000 measured RNA concentration.

The receptor comes from a female donor with Graves disease. The sequenced sample was peripheral blood mononuclear cells (PBMCs), obtained at new diagnosis, from a patient treated with antithyroid drugs. The chain uses TRBV4-1 and TRBJ2-3, and 7 bases in between align with TRBD2. The CDR3 here reads CASSQQRGDPTQYF. In nucleotides, the sequence is TGCGCCAGCAGCCAACAGCGGGGAGACCCTACGCAGTATTTT.